The subject of this entry is one T cell receptor (beta chain). At one boundary the junction diverges from the germline segment, which might be a read error. Germline V CDR1 and CDR2: ENHRY, SYGVKD. The CDR3 length is 15 residues. This sample was taken from a study of T cells in Graves' hyperthyroidism and ophthalmopathy. The TCR beta CDR3 regions underwent amplification using RNA transcripts as the source. HTBI primers were employed in a first-round RT-PCR of the TCR CDR3. Via MiXCR, TCRdb re-called the multiplex PCR reads, giving one row per CDR3 protein. Among roughly 800,000 distinct CDR3 sequences listed, 38% were seen once.

This sequence originates from a man aged 18 to 30 with Graves' hyperthyroidism. The chain carries TRBV10-3 and TRBJ1-5, with D possibly matching TRBD1 (5 bases). Material: blood. CDR3 nucleotide sequence: TGTGCCAGCAGTCCGTCGGGGCCGGGGACTCAGCCCCAGCATTTT. As protein: CASSPSGPGTQPQHF.